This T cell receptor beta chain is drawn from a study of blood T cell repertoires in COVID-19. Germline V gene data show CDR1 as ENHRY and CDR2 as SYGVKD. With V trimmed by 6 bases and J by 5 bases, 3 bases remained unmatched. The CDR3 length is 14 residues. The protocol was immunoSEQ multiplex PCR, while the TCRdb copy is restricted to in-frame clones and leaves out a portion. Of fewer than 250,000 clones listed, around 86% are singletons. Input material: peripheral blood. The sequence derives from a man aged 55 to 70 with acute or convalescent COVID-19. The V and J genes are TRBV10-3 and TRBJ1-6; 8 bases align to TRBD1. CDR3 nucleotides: TGTGCCATCAGCCTGACAGGGGATAATTCACCCCTCCACTTT. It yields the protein CAISLTGDNSPLHF.